This TCR beta chain was obtained from a study of shared clonotypes between healthy human individuals. The overall study: Plates per donor: three CD4 naive, three CD4 memory, two CD8 naive, one CD8 memory.

Of note for this clone: Its antigen is still unknown.

Study outcomes and limitations: With a handful of donors compared, 4.5% to 6.5% of naive CD4 clonotypes were shared.

The DNA input per sorted-subset replicate PCR was 200 ng, corresponding to 25,000 to 35,000 T cell genomes. Using immunoSEQ multiplex PCR, the repertoire was profiled, and TCRdb retains in-frame clones only, with some absent. The profile shows 950,000 to 1,100,000 clones, 70% to 80% of them singletons. Trimming took off 3 bases at V and 3 bases at J, with 15 bases between the two ends. Looked up from germline, CDR1 is LNHDA and CDR2 is SQIVND (reference sequence). CDR3 size: 16 residues. The clonotype was recovered from a man younger than 35 in good health. Some clones in this sample may be carry-over from other donors' samples. Sequenced input: memory CD4+ T cells from PBMCs. Subset defined: CD45RA-negative fraction. The rearrangement joins TRBV19 to TRBJ1-5; the D gene is possibly TRBD1 (5 bases). The chain's CDR3 is CASSIKGNPYNQPQHF. DNA of the CDR3: TGTGCCAGTAGTATTAAGGGGAACCCGTACAATCAGCCCCAGCATTTT.